This TCR beta chain stems from a study of cytomegalovirus exposure and HLA in healthy donors. The study's findings and limits: Follow-up analysis later connected one missense variant in DCLRE1C with trimming of TCR beta V- and J-genes. In a later analysis, at a false discovery rate of 0.05, about 17,000 TCR beta sequences matched HLA alleles. TRBV6-2, TRBV6-3 and some other V segments were excluded as indistinguishable. Follow-up analysis seemed to connect common viral pathogens with several of the most significant clusters identified.

Of note for this clone: What it recognizes is unknown.

The PCR employed 60 Vbeta primers together with 13 Jbeta primers. The protocol was immunoSEQ multiplex PCR, while the TCRdb copy is restricted to in-frame clones and leaves out a portion. The repertoire consists of some 160,000 clones, with about four fifths occurring once and the leading ten covering 3.5% to 5.5%. Germline lookup yields CDR1 MNHEY and CDR2 SVGAGI. This CDR3 contains 15 residues. The V and J ends lost 5 bases and 7 bases respectively, with 18 bases between them. Sequencing used PBMCs. J is TRBJ2-1 and V is TRBV6-5, with D perhaps matching TRBD1 (6 bases). The receptor's source is a woman in her forties in good health and CMV-seropositive. The chain's CDR3 is CASSQQGVVRNEQFF. Here the CDR3 DNA reads TGTGCCAGCAGTCAACAGGGAGTCGTACGGAATGAGCAGTTCTTC.